The 21 T cell receptor beta chains below all came from one sample that was sequenced in a study of T cells in Graves' hyperthyroidism and ophthalmopathy. The source material, RNA transcripts, was used to amplify TCR beta CDR3 regions. Primed by the HTBI set, a first-round RT-PCR was run on the TCR CDR3. TCRdb redid the calling of the multiplex PCR reads with MiXCR, one entry per CDR3 protein. The sample records around 300,000 distinct CDR3 sequences, 14% being singletons. Sequenced material: blood. Source of these receptors: a woman aged 25 to 45 with Graves' hyperthyroidism.

This clonotype was counted at least ten times. The chain uses TRBV10-3 and TRBJ2-1, with 9 bases identical to TRBD2. The CDR3 length is 16 residues. Germline values: CDR1 ENHRY, CDR2 SYGVKD. J gave up 2 bases and V 0 bases, and 2 bases lay outside the gene matches. The CDR3: CAISESASGTYNEQFF. The CDR3 DNA sequence: TGTGCCATCAGTGAGTCGGCTAGCGGGACCTACAATGAGCAGTTCTTC.

The V and J genes are TRBV6-2 or TRBV6-3 and TRBJ1-5, with D possibly matching TRBD1 (5 bases). Trimming took 7 bases from V and 3 from J, leaving 10 bases between them. There are 13 residues in the CDR3. Germline loops: CDR1 MNHEY, CDR2 SVGEGT. CDR3 bases: TGTGCCAGCATAAGCAGGGCCAATCAGCCCCAGCATTTT. It translates to CASISRANQPQHF.

The rearrangement links TRBV30 to TRBJ1-6, with a weak D call TRBD1 (5 bases). This CDR3 contains 14 residues. CDR1 is GTSNPN and CDR2 is SVGIG in the germline V gene (reference sequence). V gave up 1 base and J gave up 7 bases, with 11 bases separating them. CDR3 sequence (DNA): TGTGCCTGGAGTGCCGGGGGAGGCAATTCACCCCTCCACTTT. Translated, it gives CAWSAGGGNSPLHF. The entire variable domain, with the rest obtained from reference TRBV30 and TRBJ1-6, is as follows: SQTIHQWPATLVQPVGSPLSLECTVEGTSNPNLYWYRQAAGRGLQLLFYSVGIGQISSEVPQNLSASRPQDRQFILSSKKLLLSDSGFYLCAWSAGGGNSPLHFGNGTRLTVT.

The chain recombines TRBV29-1 with TRBJ2-1; no definite D call. This CDR3 is 13 amino acids long. The V end was cut by 7 bases, the J end by 5 bases, with 15 bases between. Germline assignment: CDR1 SQVTM and CDR2 ANQGSEA. CDR3 coding DNA: TGCAGCGCCGGTCACCGATCCGACAATGAGCAGTTCTTC. It is translated as CSAGHRSDNEQFF.

This clonotype occurred many times. This chain connects TRBV11-2 to TRBJ2-1; 9 nucleotides agree with TRBD2. J lost 8 bases, V lost 6 bases, and 14 bases had no gene match. The CDR3 is made up of 16 amino acids. Looked up from germline, CDR1 is SGHAT and CDR2 is FQNNGV. The CDR3 DNA sequence: TGTGCCAGCAGTTTAACGGCGGGAGGGCCTTTGGATGAGCAGTTCTTC. Its translation: CASSLTAGGPLDEQFF.

This clonotype occurred many times. One end of the junction fails to match germline, which may point to a read error. The rearrangement links TRBV18 to TRBJ1-1; TRBD1 matches at 11 bases. Looked up from germline, CDR1 is KGHSH and CDR2 is LQKENI. The CDR3 contains 13 residues. CDR3 nucleotides: TGTGCCAGCGGGGACAGGGGGAACGCTGAAGCTTTCTTT. Translating gives CASGDRGNAEAFF.

This clonotype was found many times. The chain carries TRBV20-1 and TRBJ2-5; 13 bases align to TRBD2. Unmatched junction bases numbered 9, after V lost 6 bases and J lost 5 bases. The CDR3 has 15 amino acids. CDR1 and CDR2 (germline): DFQATT, SNEGSKA (reference sequence). CDR3 DNA: TGCAGTGCCCTCAGGACTAGCGGGAGTCGGGAGACCCAGTACTTC. Protein: CSALRTSGSRETQYF.

DNA of the CDR3: TGTGCCAGCAGTTCCACGAGGACAGGGGCCGGGGCTGAAGCTTTCTTT. Translation: CASSSTRTGAGAEAFF. V is TRBV12-3 or TRBV12-4 and J is TRBJ1-1; 9 positions agree with TRBD1. The ends lost 4 bases at V and 6 bases at J; junction bases unmatched: 12. There are 16 residues in the CDR3.

This clonotype was picked up a small number of times. J is TRBJ2-4 and V is TRBV10-1; the D is unclear. CDR1 and CDR2 (germline): WNHNN, SYGVQD (reference sequence). The length of the CDR3 is 15 residues. Trimming shortened V by 3 bases and J by 0 bases, and 9 bases separated the two germline ends. CDR3 coding DNA: TGCGCCAGCAGTGAATCTGGAATAGCCAAAAACATTCAGTACTTC. Residues: CASSESGIAKNIQYF.

This clonotype was recorded a few times. This chain connects TRBV20-1 to TRBJ2-4; tentative D call: TRBD2 (6 bases). Looked up from germline, CDR1 is DFQATT and CDR2 is SNEGSKA (reference sequence). The CDR3 extends over 15 amino acids. Trimming left V 0 bases short and J 5 bases short, with 14 bases between. The CDR3 region is CSARDPSEGQNIQYF. CDR3 nucleotides: TGCAGTGCTAGAGATCCTAGCGAGGGACAAAACATTCAGTACTTC.

This clonotype was recorded many times. This chain connects TRBV27 to TRBJ2-7; 7 nucleotides agree with TRBD1. V lost 5 bases to trimming and J lost 6 bases; unmatched junction nucleotides: 10. Germline CDR1 reads MNHEY; CDR2 reads SMNVEV (reference sequence). The CDR3 is 14 amino acids. CDR3 amino acids: CASSPDRVLSEQYF. The DNA for the CDR3 is TGTGCCAGCAGTCCTGACAGGGTCCTATCCGAGCAGTACTTC.

This clonotype was counted at least ten times. The CDR3 DNA sequence: TGTGCCAGCAGTTTAGCCGGGAGAGGGGTCGAGCAGTACTTC. It yields the protein CASSLAGRGVEQYF. The chain carries TRBV12-3 or TRBV12-4 and TRBJ2-7, with D possibly TRBD2 on 6 matching bases. Trimming took 0 bases from V and 6 from J, leaving 12 bases between them. The CDR3 has 14 amino acids.

J is TRBJ2-1 and V is TRBV4-2; a possible D gene is TRBD2 (5 bases). Trimming took off 8 bases at V and 5 bases at J, with 16 bases between the two ends. Germline V gene data show CDR1 as LGHNA and CDR2 as YNFKEQ. CDR3 size: 14 residues. The CDR3 reads CASAGVRGDNEQFF. CDR3 DNA sequence: TGTGCCAGCGCCGGAGTTCGGGGTGACAATGAGCAGTTCTTC.

This clonotype was detected many times. This chain links TRBV7-9 with TRBJ2-1, with D unresolved. This CDR3 is built from 16 residues. CDR1 is SEHNR, CDR2 FQNEAQ, per germline (reference sequence). The V gene lost 0 bases and the J gene lost 0 bases, with 9 bases spanning the gap. The CDR3 loop reads CASSLAWRSSYNEQFF. The CDR3 region has the DNA TGTGCCAGCAGCTTAGCTTGGCGGAGCTCCTACAATGAGCAGTTCTTC.

The chain joins TRBV5-1 to TRBJ1-5; no definite D call. Germline CDR1 is SGHRS and CDR2 is YFSETQ. V was cut by 0 bases and J by 5 bases, with 6 bases left in between. The CDR3 contains 13 residues. The CDR3 reads CASSLDGDQPQHF. As DNA, the CDR3 is TGCGCCAGCAGCTTGGACGGTGATCAGCCCCAGCATTTT.

As for this clonotype: A much larger clone lies one base from this, so it may be a read error. The chain uses TRBV7-9 and TRBJ2-1; 12 bases agree with TRBD2. CDR1 and CDR2 (germline): SEHNR, FQNEAQ (reference sequence). The length of the CDR3 is 16 residues. J was trimmed by 6 bases and V by 10 bases; bases with no gene match: 13. CDR3 DNA: TGTGCCACCGCCCCACTAGCGGGAGGACTGGGCAATGAGCAGTTCTTC. Amino acids: CATAPLAGGLGNEQFF. The variable domain in full, with the rest retrieved from reference TRBV7-9 and TRBJ2-1, is DTGVSQNPRHKITKRGQNVTFRCDPISEHNRLYWYRQTLGQGPEFLTYFQNEAQLEKSRLLSDRFSAERPKGSFSTLEIQRTEQGDSAMYLCATAPLAGGLGNEQFFGPGTRLTVL.

This clonotype was counted at least ten times. The chain uses TRBV28 and TRBJ2-7; unclear D gene. Germline V gives CDR1 MDHEN, CDR2 SYDVKM. The CDR3 has 12 residues. V lost 7 bases, J lost 3 bases, and 10 bases lay in between. The chain's CDR3 is CASTSDDYEQYF. In DNA form, the CDR3 reads TGTGCCAGCACCTCCGATGACTACGAGCAGTACTTC.

This clonotype occurred many times. The chain joins TRBV28 to TRBJ1-2; D unresolved. Trimming shortened V by 3 bases and J by 0 bases, and 5 bases separated the two germline ends. CDR1 and CDR2 from the germline V gene are MDHEN and SYDVKM. The CDR3 is 13 amino acids. The CDR3 nucleotides read TGTGCCAGCAGTTTGCAAGCTAACTATGGCTACACCTTC. This gives the protein CASSLQANYGYTF.

This clonotype was detected a few times. The gene calls are TRBV7-9 and TRBJ2-7; no clear D. The CDR3 is 14 amino acids. Germline V gene data show CDR1 as SEHNR and CDR2 as FQNEAQ (reference sequence). V lost 5 bases and J 1 base, leaving 12 bases between the germline ends. CDR3 sequence: CASSPTLVSYEQYF. DNA of the CDR3: TGTGCCAGCAGCCCCACCCTCGTGTCCTACGAGCAGTACTTC.

At least ten counts were recorded for this clonotype. The genes are TRBV20-1 and TRBJ2-3; 8 bases are a match to TRBD2. Per germline, CDR1 DFQATT and CDR2 SNEGSKA (reference sequence). Trimming cost V 2 bases and J 5 bases; bases outside gene matches: 9. The CDR3 runs to 15 residues. The CDR3 bases are TGCAGTGCTAGACCTCGGGAGGGCCTAAGAGATACGCAGTATTTT. It yields the protein CSARPREGLRDTQYF.

This clonotype was found many times. The chain recombines TRBV15 with TRBJ2-3; 12 bases fit TRBD2. The length of the CDR3 is 16 residues. The V gene end was trimmed by 5 bases and the J gene end by 1 base; junction bases not matched to a gene: 4. Germline V CDR1 and CDR2: LNHNV, YYDKDF (reference sequence). CDR3 protein: CATSQRLAGGTDTQYF. CDR3 nucleotide sequence: TGTGCCACCAGCCAGCGACTAGCGGGAGGCACAGATACGCAGTATTTT.